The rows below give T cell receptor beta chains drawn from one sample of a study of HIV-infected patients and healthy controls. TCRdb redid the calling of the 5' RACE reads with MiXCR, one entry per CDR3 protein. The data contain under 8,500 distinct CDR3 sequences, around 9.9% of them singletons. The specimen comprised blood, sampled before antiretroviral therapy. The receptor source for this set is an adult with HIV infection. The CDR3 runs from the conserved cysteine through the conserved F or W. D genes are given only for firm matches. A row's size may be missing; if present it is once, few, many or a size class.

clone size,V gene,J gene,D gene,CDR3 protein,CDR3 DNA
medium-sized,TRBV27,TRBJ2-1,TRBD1,CASSSPDRGPLTYNEQFF,TGTGCCAGCAGTTCACCGGACAGGGGGCCACTTACATACAATGAGCAGTTCTTC
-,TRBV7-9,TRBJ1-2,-,CASDSGAGNGYTF,TGTGCCAGTGATTCGGGCGCAGGGAATGGCTACACCTTC
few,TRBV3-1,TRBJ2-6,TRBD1,CASSRTGGAGANVLTF,TGTGCCAGCAGCCGAACAGGGGGCGCTGGGGCCAACGTCCTGACTTTC
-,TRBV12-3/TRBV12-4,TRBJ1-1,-,CASSFEGWNTEAFF,TGTGCCAGCAGTTTCGAAGGGTGGAACACTGAAGCTTTCTTT
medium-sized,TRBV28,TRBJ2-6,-,CASSKIAGTGANVLTF,TGTGCCAGCAGTAAAATAGCAGGGACTGGGGCCAACGTCCTGACTTTC
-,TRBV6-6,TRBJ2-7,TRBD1,CASSYSNLVTGAYEQYF,TGTGCCAGCAGTTACTCGAACCTCGTGACAGGGGCCTACGAGCAGTACTTC
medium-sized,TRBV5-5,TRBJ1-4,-,CASSRVQGNEKLFF,TGTGCCAGCAGCCGCGTCCAGGGAAATGAAAAACTGTTTTTT
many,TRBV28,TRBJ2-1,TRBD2,CASSLLAGGPQWEQFF,TGTGCCAGCAGTCTACTAGCGGGAGGGCCCCAATGGGAGCAGTTCTTC
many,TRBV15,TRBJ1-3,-,CATSRDPQGVTSGNTIYF,TGTGCCACCAGCAGAGATCCCCAAGGGGTAACCTCTGGAAACACCATATATTTT
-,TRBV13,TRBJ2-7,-,CASSLGQDEQYF,TGTGCCAGCAGCTTAGGACAGGACGAGCAGTACTTC